Described below is a single TCR beta chain sequence and its context. No antigen is known for it. Time point noted: blood from clinic visit 5 months post-surgery; TSC patient then seizure free. The sequenced cases were selected for having the highest brain T cell transcript signatures. Pre-surgery treatment included at least one anti-epileptic drug. The entry originates in a study of brain T cells in children with intractable seizures. Study-wide results and limits: Clones missing pre-surgery may reflect undersampling of that blood sample.

This table comes from immunoSEQ multiplex PCR, and its TCRdb copy is limited to in-frame clones, with some not included. The sample has about 320,000 clones, over 90% seen once. The sequencing here drew on peripheral blood, taken approximately 5 months after surgery. The receptor was derived from a boy under two years old with tuberous sclerosis and intractable seizures.

CDR3: CAWSVANTDTQYF. CDR3 nucleotide sequence: TGTGCCTGGAGTGTCGCCAACACAGATACGCAGTATTTT. This chain uses TRBV30 with TRBJ2-3; D remains unclear. From germline, CDR1 is GTSNPN and CDR2 SVGIG (reference sequence). Deletions cut 0 bases from V and 2 bases from J, with 6 bases between. This CDR3 spans 13 amino acids.